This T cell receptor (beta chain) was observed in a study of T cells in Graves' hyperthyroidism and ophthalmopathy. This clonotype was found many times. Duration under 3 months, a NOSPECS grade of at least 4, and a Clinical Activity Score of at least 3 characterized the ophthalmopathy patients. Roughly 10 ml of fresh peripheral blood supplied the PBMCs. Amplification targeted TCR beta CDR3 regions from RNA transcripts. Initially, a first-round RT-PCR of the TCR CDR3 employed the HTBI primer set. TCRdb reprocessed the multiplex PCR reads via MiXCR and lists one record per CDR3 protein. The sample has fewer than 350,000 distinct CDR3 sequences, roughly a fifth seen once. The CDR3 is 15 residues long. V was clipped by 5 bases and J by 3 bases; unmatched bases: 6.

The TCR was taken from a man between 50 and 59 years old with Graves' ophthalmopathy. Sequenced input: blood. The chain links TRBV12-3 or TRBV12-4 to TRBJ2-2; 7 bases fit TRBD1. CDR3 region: CASSPRDSYTGELFF. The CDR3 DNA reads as TGTGCCAGCAGTCCACGGGACAGCTACACCGGGGAGCTGTTTTTT.